The 14 T cell receptor delta chains below were found in one sample sequenced in a study of gammadelta T cells in human blood. TCRdb processed the RT-PCR reads again with the CATT caller. The sample yields about 830 delta-chain clones, around 15% seen once. What was sequenced was non-Vgamma9Vdelta2 gamma-delta T cells from fetal blood. These receptors originate from a human fetus.

In this sample, this clone turned up once. This may come from a read error, since a much larger clone is one base off. The V call is TRDV2, the J call TRDJ3; the D is unclear. The J gene is absent in TCRdb and was assigned here via DNA matching to germline. CDR1 is GEAIGNYY, CDR2 EKD, per germline. This CDR3 region has 18 residues. V gave up 4 bases and J gave up 0 bases, with 15 bases separating them. The CDR3 DNA is TGTGCCTGTGATACCGGCGGGCCCATCTCCTGGGACACCCGACAGATGTTTTTC. Translated, it gives CACDTGGPISWDTRQMFF.

The chain is built from TRDV2 and TRDJ3; 8 bases are shared with TRDD3. V dropped 0 bases and J dropped 0; count of bases not matched to a gene: 9. Germline assignment: CDR1 GEAIGNYY and CDR2 EKD. The CDR3 runs to 20 residues. This CDR3 reads CACDTGTGGLNSWDTRQMFF. DNA of the CDR3: TGTGCCTGTGACACCGGGACTGGGGGCCTCAACTCCTGGGACACCCGACAGATGTTTTTC.

About this clone itself: It differs at one base from a far larger clone, so likely a read error. The genes are TRDV3 and TRDJ2, with 7 bases aligning to TRDD3. The CDR3 extends over 12 amino acids. The germline gives CDR1 TVYSNPD, CDR2 GDNSRS (reference sequence). CDR3 in amino acids: CAFGGLTTQLFF. For the CDR3, the DNA is TGTGCCTTTGGGGGATTGACAACACAACTCTTCTTT. Full variable domain (outside the CDR3, taken from reference TRDV3 and TRDJ2): CDKVTQSSPDQTVASGSEVVLLCTYDTVYSNPDLFWYRIRPDYSFQFVFYGDNSRSEGADFTQGRFSVKHILTQKAFHLVISPVRTEDSATYYCAFGGLTTQLFFGKGTQLIVEP.

Comments on this clone: It may be a read error: a sequence one base away is much more abundant. The chain joins TRDV3 to TRDJ2; D is unresolved. Germline CDR1 is TVYSNPD and CDR2 is GDNSRS (reference sequence). The CDR3 sequence is 15 residues long. The DNA for the CDR3 is TGTGCCTTTAGATTGCGGGGTCTTTTGGCAGCACAACTCTTCTTT. This translates into CAFRLRGLLAAQLFF.

This clone rates as large. V gene TRDV2 combines with J gene TRDJ3; D uncertain. V was cut by 1 base and J by 3 bases, with 27 bases left in between. The CDR3 is 22 amino acids. Per germline, CDR1 GEAIGNYY and CDR2 EKD. DNA of the CDR3: TGTGCCTGTGACACGAAAGGACCAAACCGGCCCCTTGGGCACTGGGACACCCGACAGATGTTTTTC. Protein: CACDTKGPNRPLGHWDTRQMFF.

As regards this clone: Given a far larger clone just one base away, this is likely a sequencing read error. The chain joins TRDV1 to TRDJ1; D might be TRDD3 (5 bases). CDR1 is TSWWSYY and CDR2 is QGS in the germline V gene. The CDR3 spans 16 residues. The chain's CDR3 is CARGDPVPAGADKLIF. CDR3 DNA: TGTGCTCGTGGGGACCCCGTGCCTGCGGGAGCCGATAAACTCATCTTT.

Note on this clone: A far more abundant clone sits one base away, making this likely a read error. This chain connects TRDV2 to TRDJ2, with 7 bases identical to TRDD3. Because TCRdb records no J gene, it was assigned here through a match of the DNA to germline. The germline CDR1 and CDR2 sequences are GEAIGNYY and EKD. The CDR3 is made up of 15 amino acids. The junction had 1 base not matched to a gene; V was cut back by 1 base and J by 0 bases. The DNA for the CDR3 is TGTGCCTGTGACACTGGGGGAGCTTTGACAGCACAACTCTTCTTT. It is translated as CACDTGGALTAQLFF.

Relative to its sample, this clone is large. The gene calls are TRDV1 and TRDJ1; TRDD3 matches at 11 bases. The CDR3 sequence is 18 residues long. From germline, CDR1 is TSWWSYY and CDR2 QGS. V gave up 2 bases and J gave up 0 bases; unmatched junction bases: 8. CDR3 amino acids: CALGELGDTVLDTDKLIF. The DNA for the CDR3 is TGTGCTCTTGGGGAATTGGGGGATACGGTCTTAGACACCGATAAACTCATCTTT.

This clone is large (0.1 to 1%). The genes are TRDV1 and TRDJ2; 13 bases fit TRDD3. The CDR3 is 22 residues long. The germline V gene encodes CDR1 TSWWSYY and CDR2 QGS. V lost 0 bases and J lost 0; bases outside the gene matches: 13. The CDR3 here is CALGELRRGLLGDTALTAQLFF. The CDR3 region has the DNA TGTGCTCTTGGGGAACTCCGTCGGGGGTTACTGGGGGATACGGCTTTGACAGCACAACTCTTCTTT.

With respect to this clone: A much larger clone lies one base from this, so it may be a read error. The chain recombines TRDV3 with TRDJ2; D is uncertain. Germline V gene data show CDR1 as TVYSNPD and CDR2 as GDNSRS (reference sequence). The CDR3 spans 15 residues. Trimming shortened V by 0 bases and J by 1 base, and 12 bases separated the two germline ends. CDR3 region: CAFRSRGLLTAQLFF. The CDR3 DNA reads TGTGCCTTTAGATCGCGGGGTCTTTTGACAGCACAACTCTTCTTT.

As concerns this clone: A far larger clone is one base from this, pointing to a likely read error. This chain links TRDV3 with TRDJ1; 10 bases map to TRDD3. The V and J ends lost 3 bases and 1 base, in that order; junction bases with no gene match: 11. CDR1 is TVYSNPD, CDR2 GDNSRS, per germline (reference sequence). The CDR3 has 16 amino acids. This CDR3 is CAFPTGGSSCTDKLIF. The CDR3 DNA is TGTGCCTTCCCAACTGGGGGATCCTCTTGCACCGATAAACTCATCTTT.

Judged by abundance, this clone is medium-sized. V gene TRDV2 combines with J gene TRDJ3; weak D call: TRDD3 (6 bases). This CDR3 contains 18 residues. V was shortened by 1 base and J by 0 bases, with 12 bases between the two germline ends. Germline V gene lookup returns CDR1 GEAIGNYY and CDR2 EKD. For the CDR3, the DNA is TGTGCCTGTGACACGGGCTGGGGCTACTCCTGGGACACCCGACAGATGTTTTTC. Translating it yields CACDTGWGYSWDTRQMFF.

This clone was picked up a small number of times. The chain joins TRDV2 to TRDJ3, with unresolved D. The J gene was missing in TCRdb and was found by matching the end of the DNA to germline. CDR1 and CDR2 from the germline V gene are GEAIGNYY and EKD. The V and J ends lost 2 bases and 0 bases respectively, with 13 bases between them. The CDR3 is made up of 18 amino acids. The CDR3 nucleotides read TGTGCCTGTGACAGAGAAGGGACGAGCTCCTGGGACACCCGACAGATGTTTTTC. Its translation: CACDREGTSSWDTRQMFF.

As to this clone: With a far larger clone one base away, a read error is the likely cause. V and J are TRDV2 and TRDJ3; TRDD3 agrees at 8 bases. TCRdb does not report a J gene; here it was assigned by matching the DNA to germline references. The V and J ends lost 3 bases and 1 base, in that order; junction bases with no gene match: 4. CDR3 size: 17 residues. The germline CDR1 and CDR2 sequences are GEAIGNYY and EKD. CDR3 sequence: CACDPAGGSWDTRQMFF. Here the CDR3 DNA reads TGTGCCTGTGACCCCGCTGGGGGATCCTGGGACACCCGACAGATGTTTTTC.